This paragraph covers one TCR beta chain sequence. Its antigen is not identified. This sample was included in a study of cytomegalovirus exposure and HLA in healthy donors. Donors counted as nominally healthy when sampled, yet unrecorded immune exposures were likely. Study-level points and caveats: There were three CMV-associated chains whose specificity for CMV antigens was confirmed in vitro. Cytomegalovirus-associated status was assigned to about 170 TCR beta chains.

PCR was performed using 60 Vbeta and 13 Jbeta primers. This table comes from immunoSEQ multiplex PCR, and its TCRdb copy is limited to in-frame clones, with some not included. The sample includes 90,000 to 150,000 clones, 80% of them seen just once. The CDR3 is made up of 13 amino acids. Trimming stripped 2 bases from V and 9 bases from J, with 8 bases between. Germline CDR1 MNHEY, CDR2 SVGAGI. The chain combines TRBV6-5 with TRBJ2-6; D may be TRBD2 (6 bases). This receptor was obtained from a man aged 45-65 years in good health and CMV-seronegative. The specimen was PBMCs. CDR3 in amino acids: CASSYGLNNVLTF. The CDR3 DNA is TGTGCCAGCAGTTACGGACTAAACAACGTCCTGACTTTC.